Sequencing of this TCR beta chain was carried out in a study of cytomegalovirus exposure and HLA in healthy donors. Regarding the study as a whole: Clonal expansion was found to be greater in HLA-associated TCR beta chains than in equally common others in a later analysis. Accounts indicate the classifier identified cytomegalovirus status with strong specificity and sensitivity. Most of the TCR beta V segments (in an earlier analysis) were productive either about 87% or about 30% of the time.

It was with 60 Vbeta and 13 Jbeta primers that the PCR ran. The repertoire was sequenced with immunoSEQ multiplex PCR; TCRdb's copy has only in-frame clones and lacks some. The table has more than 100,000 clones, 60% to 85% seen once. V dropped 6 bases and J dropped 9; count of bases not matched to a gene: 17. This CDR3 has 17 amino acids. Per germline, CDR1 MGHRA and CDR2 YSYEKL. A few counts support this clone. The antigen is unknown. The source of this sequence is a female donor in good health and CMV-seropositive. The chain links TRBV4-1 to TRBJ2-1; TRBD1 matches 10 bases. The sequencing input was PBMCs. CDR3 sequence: CASRYGFGGQGWSEQFF. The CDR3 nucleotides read TGCGCCAGCAGGTACGGGTTCGGGGGACAGGGGTGGAGTGAGCAGTTCTTC.